Below are 13 T cell receptor beta chains sequenced from a single sample in a study of cytomegalovirus exposure and HLA in healthy donors. The PCR employed 60 Vbeta primers together with 13 Jbeta primers. Assay used: immunoSEQ multiplex PCR; TCRdb lists only in-frame clones, some missing. This repertoire shows 100,000 to 150,000 clones, 55% to 75% found once; its top ten account for approximately 1.5%. Sequencing was done on a sample of PBMCs. These receptors were taken from a man in his thirties or forties in good health and CMV-seropositive.

This sequence joins TRBV6-4 and TRBJ2-1, with 9 bases matching TRBD2. CDR1 MRHNA and CDR2 SNTAGT come from the germline V gene. After removal of 3 bases from V and 10 bases from J, the junction contained 10 bases not matched to a gene. The CDR3 spans 15 residues. The CDR3 DNA sequence: TGTGCCAGCAGTGAAGCGGCTAGCGGGGCAGAAGAGCAGTTCTTC. It translates to CASSEAASGAEEQFF.

This chain links TRBV5-6 with TRBJ1-1; 8 bases agree with TRBD1. V trimming: 6 bases; J trimming: 4 bases; junction bases outside the gene matches: 17. The germline CDR1 and CDR2 sequences are SGHDT and YYEEEE. The CDR3 has 17 residues. The CDR3 sequence is CASTLFLQGVPGTEAFF. The DNA of the CDR3 is TGTGCCAGCACCCTCTTTTTACAGGGGGTGCCGGGCACTGAAGCTTTCTTT.

The chain carries TRBV28 and TRBJ2-2, with 12 bases aligning to TRBD2. Germline V gene sequence: CDR1 MDHEN, CDR2 SYDVKM. This CDR3 has 15 amino acids. V shed 6 bases and J 6 bases; nucleotides not matched to a gene: 5. DNA for the CDR3: TGTGCCAGCAGCCTGGGACTAGCGGGTTCCGGGGAGCTGTTTTTT. It translates to CASSLGLAGSGELFF.

This chain links TRBV2 with TRBJ2-5, with D tentatively TRBD2 (5 bases). The CDR3 contains 15 residues. Germline V gives CDR1 SNHLY, CDR2 FYNNEI. Trimming left V 3 bases short and J 5 bases short, with 16 bases between. The CDR3 DNA sequence: TGTGCCAGCAGTGAGGGCCAAGGTGGGAGTGAGACCCAGTACTTC. Translated: CASSEGQGGSETQYF.

V is TRBV4-2 and J is TRBJ2-7, with TRBD2 matching 11 bases. The CDR3 contains 18 residues. J gave up 3 bases and V 0 bases, and 10 bases lay outside the gene matches. Germline CDR1 reads LGHNA; CDR2 reads YNFKEQ. CDR3 sequence: CASSQDRGTSGDDYEQYF. The DNA of the CDR3 is TGTGCCAGCAGCCAAGATCGGGGGACTAGCGGAGATGACTACGAGCAGTACTTC.

J is TRBJ1-1 and V is TRBV29-1, with 7 bases matching TRBD1. Trimming cost V 4 bases and J 2 bases; bases outside gene matches: 4. CDR1 and CDR2 (germline): SQVTM, ANQGSEA. The CDR3 is 13 residues long. CDR3: CSVAGTVNTEAFF. CDR3 nucleotides: TGCAGCGTTGCGGGGACAGTCAACACTGAAGCTTTCTTT.

The V call is TRBV7-2, the J call TRBJ2-5; TRBD2 agrees at 9 bases. The assigned J gene may be wrong: the sequence end matches TRBJ2-7 better. The CDR3 spans 15 residues. CDR1 and CDR2 from the germline V gene are SGHTA and FQGNSA. CDR3 amino acids: CASSPTSGRSYEQYF. CDR3 coding DNA: TGTGCCAGCAGCCCTACTAGCGGGCGGTCCTACGAGCAGTACTTC.

This clone was detected a few times. The chain recombines TRBV2 with TRBJ1-5; perhaps TRBD1 as D (5 bases). V dropped 5 bases and J dropped 2 bases, with 16 bases sitting between them. CDR1 is SNHLY and CDR2 is FYNNEI in the germline V gene. The CDR3 consists of 16 residues. CDR3 sequence: CASSFGQPRGNQPQHF. CDR3 DNA: TGTGCCAGCAGTTTCGGACAACCTAGGGGCAATCAGCCCCAGCATTTT.

This clone has just one count. The chain employs TRBV5-4 and TRBJ1-1, with 9 bases lining up with TRBD1. In germline, CDR1 is SGHNT, CDR2 YYREEE (reference sequence). This CDR3 comprises 15 residues. With V trimmed by 4 bases and J by 1 base, 5 bases remained unmatched. The CDR3 DNA is TGTGCCAGCAGCCCCGGACAGGGGCAGAACACTGAAGCTTTCTTT. Encoded protein: CASSPGQGQNTEAFF. The complete variable domain, with remaining parts taken from reference TRBV5-4 and TRBJ1-1, reads ETGVTQSPTHLIKTRGQQVTLRCSSQSGHNTVSWYQQALGQGPQFIFQYYREEENGRGNFPPRFSGLQFPNYSSELNVNALELDDSALYLCASSPGQGQNTEAFFGQGTRLTVV.

The rearrangement joins TRBV5-1 to TRBJ2-3; D unclear. The V end lost 0 bases, the J end lost 0 bases, and 11 bases lay between the germline ends. The CDR3 sequence is 16 residues long. In germline, CDR1 is SGHRS, CDR2 YFSETQ. DNA of the CDR3: TGCGCCAGCAGCTTGGGCCGAGTCTCTAGCACAGATACGCAGTATTTT. Its translation is CASSLGRVSSTDTQYF.

This chain links TRBV5-1 with TRBJ1-4; no definite D call. Trimming removed 5 bases at V and 8 bases at J, with 13 bases between. CDR3 size: 13 residues. Germline values: CDR1 SGHRS, CDR2 YFSETQ. CDR3 sequence reads: CASRHGLEEKLFF. The CDR3 DNA follows: TGCGCCAGCAGACACGGACTTGAGGAAAAACTGTTTTTT.

The J gene is TRBJ2-1, the V gene TRBV9; D not resolved. Trimming pared 6 bases from V and 6 bases from J, leaving 19 bases between. Germline-derived CDR1 and CDR2 are SGDLS and YYNGEE. The CDR3 covers 15 residues. The CDR3 loop is CASTLESNHPNEQFF. CDR3 bases: TGTGCCAGCACCCTGGAGTCCAACCACCCCAATGAGCAGTTCTTC.

The chain links TRBV6-4 to TRBJ2-6; TRBD1 aligns across 8 bases. V lost 5 bases and J lost 8; bases outside the gene matches: 8. Germline V gene lookup returns CDR1 MRHNA and CDR2 SNTAGT. This CDR3 region has 15 residues. The CDR3 reads CASSRGQGESNVLTF. Here the CDR3 DNA reads TGTGCCAGCAGTCGCGGACAGGGCGAGTCCAACGTCCTGACTTTC.